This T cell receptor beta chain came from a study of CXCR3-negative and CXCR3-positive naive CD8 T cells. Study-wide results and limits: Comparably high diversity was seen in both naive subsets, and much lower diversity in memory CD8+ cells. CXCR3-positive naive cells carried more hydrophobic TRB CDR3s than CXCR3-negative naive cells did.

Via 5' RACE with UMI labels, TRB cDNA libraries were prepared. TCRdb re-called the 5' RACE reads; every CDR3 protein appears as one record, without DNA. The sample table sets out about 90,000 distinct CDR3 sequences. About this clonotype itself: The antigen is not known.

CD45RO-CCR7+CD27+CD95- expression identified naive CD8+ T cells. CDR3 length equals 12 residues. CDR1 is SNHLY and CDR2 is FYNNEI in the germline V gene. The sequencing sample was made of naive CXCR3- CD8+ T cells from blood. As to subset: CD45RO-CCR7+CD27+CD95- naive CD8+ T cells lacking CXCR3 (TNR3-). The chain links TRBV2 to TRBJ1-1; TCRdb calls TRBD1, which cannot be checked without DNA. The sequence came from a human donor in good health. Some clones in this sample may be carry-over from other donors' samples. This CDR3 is CASTGADTEAFF. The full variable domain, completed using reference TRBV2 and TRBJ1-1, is EPEVTQTPSHQVTQMGQEVILRCVPISNHLYFYWYRQILGQKVEFLVSFYNNEISEKSEIFDDQFSVERPDGSNFTLKIRSTKLEDSAMYFCASTGADTEAFFGQGTRLTVV.